The clone carrying this T cell receptor (beta chain) appeared a few times. Its specificity is unknown. The entry originates in a study of T-cell memory formation after mild COVID-19. Whole-study results and caveats: Clones shrinking from day 15 to 85 showed even CD4/CD8 mixes; later expanders tilted CD4+. Mainly CM and EM harbored the contracting CD4+ clones; mainly EMRA harbored the CD8+ ones.

Trimming removed 6 bases from V and 1 base from J, with 19 bases in between. CDR3 length: 16 amino acids. The germline V gene has CDR1 DFQATT and CDR2 SNEGSKA (reference sequence). 5'RACE with constant-segment primers yielded barcoded, UMI-tagged TCR alpha and TCR beta cDNA libraries. In TCRdb, the 5' RACE reads were re-called with MiXCR into one record per CDR3 protein. The sample consists of 150,000 to 200,000 distinct CDR3 sequences, 9.5% to 13% of them appearing once. This sequence was found in a man younger than 35 who had mild COVID-19 (a few samples of this study predate the infection). Cell type and time point are not known. The rearrangement joins TRBV20-1 to TRBJ1-5; tentative D call: TRBD1 (5 bases). Specimen: PBMCs or a T cell subset sorted from them (not recorded which). The CDR3 protein is CSAYQASGGSNQPQHF. The CDR3 bases are TGCAGTGCCTACCAAGCCAGCGGGGGGAGCAATCAGCCCCAGCATTTT.